This TCR beta chain was retrieved from a study of cytomegalovirus exposure and HLA in healthy donors. V dropped 5 bases and J dropped 4; count of bases not matched to a gene: 6. CDR3 size: 14 residues. Germline values: CDR1 MNHEY, CDR2 SMNVEV (reference sequence). General study findings and limits: Rarity characterized most TCR sequences, yet some public TCRs appeared in many donors. Reported findings show TCR beta sequences accurately forecast HLA-A and HLA-B alleles in most subjects. Previously analyzed data showed that most TCR beta V segments were productive at a frequency of about 90% or about 30%.

It was with 60 Vbeta and 13 Jbeta primers that the PCR ran. The method was immunoSEQ multiplex PCR; TCRdb's version includes in-frame clones alone and lacks a portion of them. This sample has about 110,000 clones, with just over 70% found just once. This clone came up once. Its antigen is not known. The sample comprised PBMCs. V is TRBV27 and J is TRBJ1-2; 8 nucleotides match TRBD1. This sequence was found in a boy aged 5-17 years in good health and CMV-seronegative. The CDR3 reads CASSRQGTVYGYTF. CDR3 nucleotides: TGTGCCAGCAGTCGACAGGGGACGGTCTATGGCTACACCTTC.